This T cell receptor beta chain was identified in a study of T-cell reconstitution after alpha-beta-depleted transplantation in children. Broader study findings: Where some patients showed high TCRbeta diversity at day 60, it came from recipient T cells and thymic progenitors that had survived. T cells produced anew were the main source of T-cell counts and diversity one year after transplant. Reports say that about two months after transplant, the alpha-beta T cells came out of several hundred graft clones that had expanded.

Preparation of the TCRbeta library involved a method that used unique molecular identifiers. TCRdb ran MiXCR on the PCR reads and lists one entry per CDR3 protein. This sample has about 110,000 distinct CDR3 sequences; 20% to 25% occur once, and the top ten carry about 11%. The CDR3 totals 15 residues. Germline-derived CDR1 and CDR2 are DFQATT and SNEGSKA (reference sequence). V was shortened by 0 bases and J by 4 bases, with 14 bases between the two germline ends. With regard to this clonotype: Its antigen is not identified.

V usage is TRBV20-1 and J usage is TRBJ2-3; maybe TRBD2 (6 bases). The sequence was obtained from a male patient between 2 and 10 years old who had a stem cell transplant for chronic granulomatous disease, so the T cells may come from the graft donor. The starting material was PBMCs, mostly from graft donor cells, obtained 180 days after TCRalphabeta/CD19-depleted stem cell transplant. The CDR3 coding sequence is TGCAGTGCTAGAGACGGGCTAGGAGGGGCAGATACGCAGTATTTT. Translating gives CSARDGLGGADTQYF.